These 7 T cell receptor beta chains came from one sample sequenced in a study of T cell responses to AZD1222 COVID-19 vaccine. The assay was immunoSEQ multiplex PCR, and TCRdb's table has in-frame clones only and misses some. The sample records roughly 28,000 clones, around 86% being singletons. The sequencing here drew on peripheral blood, taken on day 0 of AZD1222 vaccination. The receptors shown here come from an adult in good health.

The chain is built from TRBV28 and TRBJ2-3; D is perhaps TRBD2 (6 bases). Trimming took off 2 bases at V and 2 bases at J, with 8 bases between the two ends. The CDR3 is 14 amino acids. Germline CDR1 is MDHEN and CDR2 is SYDVKM. CDR3 sequence (DNA): TGTGCCAGCAGTTTAGGGGGGTTCACAGATACGCAGTATTTT. This sequence encodes CASSLGGFTDTQYF.

The J gene is TRBJ2-1, the V gene TRBV11-2, with TRBD2 matching 7 bases. J gave up 0 bases and V 5 bases, and 7 bases lay outside the gene matches. The CDR3 is 16 residues long. Germline values: CDR1 SGHAT, CDR2 FQNNGV. The CDR3 DNA sequence: TGTGCCAGCAGCCGACTACGCGGGGGCTCCTACAATGAGCAGTTCTTC. This encodes CASSRLRGGSYNEQFF.

The rearrangement links TRBV7-6 to TRBJ2-1, with TRBD1 identical over 7 bases. In germline, CDR1 is SGHVS, CDR2 FNYEAQ. Unmatched junction bases numbered 11, after V lost 4 bases and J lost 5 bases. There are 16 residues in the CDR3. The CDR3 nucleotides read TGTGCCAGCAGCTCGCCCTTGGACAGGACCAACAATGAGCAGTTCTTC. Translating it yields CASSSPLDRTNNEQFF.

The V gene is TRBV5-1, the J gene TRBJ1-1; D gene ambiguous. CDR3 length: 14 residues. Trimming shortened V by 0 bases and J by 1 base, and 7 bases separated the two germline ends. In germline, CDR1 is SGHRS, CDR2 YFSETQ. The CDR3: CASSLEGGNTEAFF. In DNA form, the CDR3 reads TGCGCCAGCAGCTTGGAAGGCGGGAACACTGAAGCTTTCTTT.

This rearrangement joins TRBV6-6 to TRBJ1-3, with unresolved D. V lost 6 bases and J 0 bases, leaving 12 bases between the germline ends. The CDR3 runs 15 residues. Per germline, CDR1 MNHNY and CDR2 SVGAGI (reference sequence). CDR3 in amino acids: CASRALMFSGNTIYF. DNA of the CDR3: TGTGCCAGCAGAGCACTGATGTTCTCTGGAAACACCATATATTTT.

This chain joins TRBV12-1 and TRBJ2-7; the listed D gene, TRBD2, was not tested against the DNA. TRBV12-1 counts as a pseudogene. The CDR3 extends over 14 amino acids. The CDR3 DNA is TGTGCCAGCAGCCCTGGACTAGCGGGACACGAGCAGTACTTC. Protein sequence: CASSPGLAGHEQYF.

The rearrangement links TRBV2 to TRBJ1-5, with TRBD1 identical over 8 bases. This CDR3 spans 13 amino acids. CDR1 is SNHLY, CDR2 FYNNEI, per germline. V lost 4 bases, J lost 4 bases, and 0 bases stayed unmatched. This CDR3 reads CASSGQGNQPQHF. As DNA, the CDR3 is TGTGCCAGCAGTGGACAGGGGAATCAGCCCCAGCATTTT.